This T cell receptor beta chain appears in the sequencing data of a study of blood T cell repertoires in COVID-19. Sequencing was performed with immunoSEQ multiplex PCR; in TCRdb, only in-frame clones are kept and a portion is missing. Among 93,000 or so clones listed, approximately 90% were seen once. Sequencing input: peripheral blood. The receptor comes from a man between 50 and 59 years old in a cohort sampled during active COVID-19.

CDR3 DNA: TGTGCCAGCAGCGTAGGGTCAGCGGGGGGGCAAGATACGCAGTATTTT. This codes for CASSVGSAGGQDTQYF. V gene TRBV9 combines with J gene TRBJ2-3; 10 bases map to TRBD2. Germline values: CDR1 SGDLS, CDR2 YYNGEE. The V segment lost 0 bases and the J segment 5 bases; nucleotides outside the gene matches: 6. This CDR3 region has 16 residues. Complete variable domain (other parts from reference TRBV9 and TRBJ2-3): DSGVTQTPKHLITATGQRVTLRCSPRSGDLSVYWYQQSLDQGLQFLIQYYNGEERAKGNILERFSAQQFPDLHSELNLSSLELGDSALYFCASSVGSAGGQDTQYFGPGTRLTVL.